The 7 T cell receptor beta chains below were found in one sample sequenced in a study of identical twins (dated by TCRdb to 2016 to 2018). Libraries were made using 5' RACE. The reads were generated on an Illumina HiSeq 2000. TCRdb applied fastp at Q25 and MiXCR to the public reads, then kept only in-frame beta chains. Rows with one shared CDR3 protein collapse into an entry with the most common genes and DNA. The sample yields about 700,000 distinct CDR3 sequences; less than 10% were counted once. The ten largest account for approximately 0.94% of the sample. These data are also associated with another study on yellow fever vaccine responses in identical twins.

Material for sequencing was PBMCs. These receptors originate from a woman aged 18-29 years in good health.

This clonotype was found many times. The chain is built from TRBV29-1 and TRBJ2-7; TRBD2 agrees at 11 bases. V lost 3 bases, J lost 6 bases, and 7 bases stayed unmatched. The CDR3 totals 14 residues. Germline V gene lookup returns CDR1 SQVTM and CDR2 ANQGSEA. Here the CDR3 reads CSVDSGSGRGEQYF. CDR3 DNA: TGCAGCGTTGATAGCGGTAGCGGGAGGGGCGAGCAGTACTTC.

This clonotype appeared a few times. The genes are TRBV14 and TRBJ2-5; unclear D gene. This CDR3 comprises 14 residues. In germline, CDR1 is SGHDN, CDR2 FVKESK. The V end lost 4 bases, the J end lost 4 bases, and 13 bases lay between the germline ends. The CDR3 DNA reads TGTGCCAGCAGCCGGGATTTGAGGACAGAGACCCAGTACTTC. Protein product: CASSRDLRTETQYF.

In its sample, this clonotype was seen many times. V gene TRBV6-6 combines with J gene TRBJ2-7; D gene unclear. Germline V gene data show CDR1 as MNHNY and CDR2 as SVGAGI (reference sequence). The CDR3 has 11 residues. Trimming cost V 5 bases and J 4 bases, with 6 bases left between them. CDR3 sequence reads: CASSPEYEQYF. CDR3 bases: TGTGCCAGCAGTCCGGAGTACGAGCAGTACTTC.

The V and J genes are TRBV10-3 and TRBJ2-1; TRBD1 aligns across 10 bases. The length of the CDR3 is 13 residues. Germline CDR1 is ENHRY and CDR2 is SYGVKD. Germline trimming cut 6 bases from V and 6 bases from J; bases unmatched to any gene: 2. In nucleotides, the CDR3 is TGTGCCATCAGGGGGACAGGGGTCAATGAGCAGTTCTTC. Its protein is CAIRGTGVNEQFF.

The table lists this clonotype with a few counts. The chain couples TRBV20-1 to TRBJ2-2; D is possibly TRBD1 (6 bases). The ends were cut back, 3 bases at V and 3 bases at J, with 11 bases in the middle. CDR1 is DFQATT and CDR2 is SNEGSKA in the germline V gene (reference sequence). This CDR3 has 14 residues. This CDR3 is CSARPGVDTGELFF. CDR3 bases: TGCAGTGCTAGGCCAGGGGTGGACACCGGGGAGCTGTTTTTT.

The V and J genes are TRBV6-1 and TRBJ2-3; D perhaps matches TRBD1 (5 bases). The germline V gene has CDR1 MNHNS and CDR2 SASEGT. This CDR3 has 13 amino acids. Trimming stripped 6 bases from V and 6 bases from J, with 13 bases between. The CDR3 loop is CASRPIGADTQYF. The CDR3 DNA follows: TGTGCCAGCAGGCCCATTGGGGCGGATACGCAGTATTTT.

The chain uses TRBV7-6 and TRBJ1-4, with 7 nucleotides matching TRBD1. Germline V gives CDR1 SGHVS, CDR2 FNYEAQ. The CDR3 runs to 15 residues. Germline trimming cut 5 bases from V and 4 bases from J; bases unmatched to any gene: 7. The CDR3 coding sequence is TGTGCCAGCAGCACAGGACAGGTTATTAATGAAAAACTGTTTTTT. It is translated as CASSTGQVINEKLFF.